This T cell receptor (beta chain) was identified in a study of blood T cell repertoires in COVID-19. Study context: Specimens from acute and convalescent COVID-19 originated in the United States, Italy and Spain. The cDNA or gDNA used as material had been derived from T cells, B-cell-depleted T cells, or PBMCs.

Original methodology: Nucleated cell number was recorded as an estimate derived from reference gene primer amplification. TCRdb keeps only in-frame clones here, not all; method: immunoSEQ multiplex PCR. The V and J calls and clone size are taken from that table; D and trimming were inferred from the DNA. There are approximately 280,000 clones in the sample; around nine tenths occur only once, and under 2.5% lies in the top ten. The CDR3 covers 12 residues. Germline V gives CDR1 SNHLY, CDR2 FYNNEI. The V end was cut by 10 bases, the J end by 3 bases, with 9 bases between. This sequence originates from a man aged 45-65 years with acute or convalescent COVID-19. Sequencing was done on a sample of peripheral blood. The rearrangement uses TRBV2 and TRBJ1-4; D ambiguous. The CDR3 loop reads CATTSPNEKLFF. The CDR3 region has the DNA TGTGCCACTACGTCCCCTAATGAAAAACTGTTTTTT.